This is a list of T cell receptor beta chains from one sample in a study of cytomegalovirus exposure and HLA in healthy donors. Clones were read by immunoSEQ multiplex PCR, and TCRdb kept only the in-frame ones, dropping some. The data contain roughly 100,000 clones, 65% to 80% of them singletons. Sequencing was performed on PBMCs. The receptor source for this set is a woman aged 40 to 50 in good health and CMV-seronegative. CDR3s leave out the opening cysteine and the closing phenylalanine or tryptophan. Expanded clones get a size class; other rows say once, few or many, or leave the size out.

j_call cdr3_length v_call clone_size cdr3_aa
TRBJ2-2 13 TRBV5-5 . ASSRRTGNTGELF
TRBJ2-7 11 TRBV28 . ASSLGRGDEQY
TRBJ2-2 13 TRBV27 . ASSFGQFDTGELF
. 12 TRBV10-2 . ASAGLAGRYEQY
TRBJ2-7 12 TRBV6-6 . ASSKGQGSYEQY
TRBJ2-1 12 TRBV5-1 . ASSLGGQHNEQF
TRBJ2-3 12 TRBV28 once ASTRSGSTDTQY
TRBJ2-1 14 TRBV6-6 few ASSFSRLAGYNEQF
TRBJ1-6 10 TRBV7-9 . SSSVSDSPLH
TRBJ1-5 11 TRBV11-2 . ASSLGSREAQH
TRBJ1-5 13 TRBV6-5 . ASSYSNPPGGPQH
TRBJ1-1 11 TRBV7-2 . ASVRGWRTEAF
TRBJ2-5 13 TRBV25-1 . ASSDWKGFQETQY
TRBJ2-1 13 TRBV7-9 few ASSLVAGSSDEQF
TRBJ1-1 12 TRBV7-9 few ASSQGFFYTEAF
TRBJ1-6 10 TRBV9 . ASSTGNSPLH
TRBJ1-1 11 TRBV5-1 few ASSTERDTEAF
TRBJ2-1 14 TRBV4-3 . ASSQGGLNGADEQF
TRBJ1-1 10 TRBV10-3 . AISELNTEAF
TRBJ1-2 11 TRBV29-1 . SGGWGANYGYT
TRBJ2-3 12 TRBV11-3 few ASSQAWGADTQY
TRBJ2-7 13 TRBV11-2 medium-sized ASSWREGEIHEQY
TRBJ2-4 14 TRBV2 . AMLITGERAKNIQY
TRBJ1-1 12 TRBV5-1 . ASSLATANTEAF
TRBJ2-7 12 TRBV7-9 few ASSPRTGPYEQY
TRBJ2-3 15 TRBV4-2 . ASSQDQRGRLTDTQY
TRBJ1-5 10 TRBV19 . ASKSGNQPQH
TRBJ1-3 18 TRBV14 . ASSQDTGLEESSSGNTIY
TRBJ2-1 14 TRBV14 . ASSQRGRKNIYEQF
TRBJ2-1 12 TRBV7-3 . ASSSPGIWNEQF
TRBJ2-5 11 TRBV7-3 . ASSLGKSETQY
TRBJ2-2 13 TRBV28 . ASSRLAANTGELF
TRBJ2-1 13 TRBV7-6 few ASSLSSGLYNEQF
TRBJ1-2 13 TRBV7-9 . ASSIGAGRAYGYT
TRBJ2-5 12 TRBV5-1 . ASSFGQRAETQY
TRBJ2-7 13 TRBV2 . ASRGGTGSSYEQY
TRBJ2-3 13 TRBV10-1 . ASSESSVPTDTQY
TRBJ2-5 12 TRBV4-3 . ASSPGTAGETQY
TRBJ1-4 12 TRBV2 . ASSVRGSNEKLF
TRBJ2-7 14 TRBV7-9 . ASSYTSASGDYEQY
TRBJ2-2 13 TRBV4-3 . ASSQEYRSTGELF
TRBJ1-5 12 TRBV14 . ASSRTGLNQPQH
TRBJ1-5 14 TRBV2 few ASSVNRGIGNQPQH
TRBJ2-2 14 TRBV7-3 . ASSLGVGGSTGELF
TRBJ2-5 13 TRBV10-3 . AISSTTQSQETQY